This TCR beta chain is drawn from a study of cytotoxic CD8 clonotypes in ibrutinib-treated CLL. Study-level background: Among the patients, over 9 presented as relapsed/refractory and 15 as treatment-naive; 17 to 18 showed unmutated IGHV. Specimens for response were gathered following a median about a year of therapy, spanning 6 to 36. General study findings and limits: An increase in clonality occurred at ibrutinib response, followed by a return toward baseline at progression. T-cell clonality at baseline went above that of age-matched healthy donors and rose and fell with circulating CD8+ T-cell counts.

Clones were sequenced by immunoSEQ multiplex PCR, and TCRdb holds only the in-frame ones, with some missing. Seen here are fewer than 35,000 clones, 70% to 90% observed once, and the top ten hold around 8.5%. Notes on this clone: The antigen remains undetermined.

Material: PBMCs, obtained after 24 months of ibrutinib treatment. The TCR was taken from a human donor with chronic lymphocytic leukemia.

The CDR3 DNA reads TGTGCCAGCAGCTTAGAAAGGGGGAGTGGAGGGTATGGCTACACCTTC. The encoded protein is CASSLERGSGGYGYTF. The chain uses TRBV7-8 and TRBJ1-2; D might be TRBD1 (6 bases). V gave up 1 base and J gave up 5 bases, with 17 bases separating them. This CDR3 is 16 amino acids long. Per the germline V gene, CDR1 is SGHVS and CDR2 is FQNEAQ.